These 16 T cell receptor beta chains were sequenced from one sample in a study of beta chain features in type 1 diabetes. The study's findings and limits: In every one of the four CD4+ subsets, TCRB CDR3s were moderately but significantly shorter in Type 1 diabetes patients.

Since all of the isolated RNA was reverse transcribed, expressed TCRB transcripts were what got sequenced. Sequenced by immunoSEQ multiplex PCR; TCRdb stores in-frame clones only, minus some. The sample has about 740,000 clones, over 10% seen once. Antigens of these TCRs are unknown. The source material was naive CD4+ T cells from blood. The receptors stem from a man between 18 and 35 years old with type 1 diabetes.

The rearrangement links TRBV2 to TRBJ1-5, with 8 bases that match TRBD1. The CDR3 is 15 residues long. V shed 3 bases, J shed 6 bases, and the junction held 7 bases outside the gene matches. The germline gives CDR1 SNHLY, CDR2 FYNNEI. CDR3 sequence: CASSDPGGGSQPQHF. The CDR3 DNA is TGTGCCAGCAGTGACCCAGGGGGCGGGAGTCAGCCCCAGCATTTT.

This clone was counted between two and nine times. The V and J genes are TRBV25-1 and TRBJ2-3, with 7 positions matching TRBD1. Losses at the gene ends were 5 bases for V and 0 bases for J; bases not matched to a gene: 5. The germline CDR1 and CDR2 sequences are MGHDK and SYGVNS. The CDR3 has 15 residues. This CDR3 is CASSTGTDSTDTQYF. The CDR3 bases are TGTGCCAGCAGTACCGGGACAGACAGCACAGATACGCAGTATTTT.

This clone was observed a handful of times. V is TRBV7-2 and J is TRBJ1-5; D unclear. The germline CDR1 and CDR2 sequences are SGHTA and FQGNSA. Trimming removed 5 bases at V and 6 bases at J, with 11 bases between. This CDR3 is built from 13 residues. The chain's CDR3 is CASSPRGSQPQHF. DNA for the CDR3: TGTGCCAGCAGCCCCCGAGGGAGTCAGCCCCAGCATTTT.

In its sample, this clone was seen a few times. V usage is TRBV29-1 and J usage is TRBJ2-7; 10 bases are shared with TRBD1. Germline CDR1 SQVTM, CDR2 ANQGSEA. The CDR3 extends over 14 amino acids. V was clipped by 4 bases and J by 5 bases; unmatched bases: 8. In DNA form, the CDR3 reads TGCAGCGTTGTCGTTGGACAGGGGGACCACGAGCAGTACTTC. The encoded protein is CSVVVGQGDHEQYF.

This clone has only a few counts. This chain uses TRBV5-1 with TRBJ2-1; D unresolved. Germline-derived CDR1 and CDR2 are SGHRS and YFSETQ. Trimming took off 2 bases at V and 0 bases at J, with 9 bases between the two ends. This CDR3 spans 15 amino acids. Written as DNA, the CDR3 is TGCGCCAGCAGCTTATCGATTAGCTCCTACAATGAGCAGTTCTTC. This gives the protein CASSLSISSYNEQFF.

The chain couples TRBV10-3 to TRBJ2-7; no clear D. Germline assignment: CDR1 ENHRY and CDR2 SYGVKD. Deletions cut 0 bases from V and 6 bases from J, with 12 bases between. The CDR3 has 14 amino acids. The CDR3 here is CAISESGFSGEQYF. The CDR3 DNA follows: TGTGCCATCAGTGAGTCAGGGTTCTCGGGCGAGCAGTACTTC.

Points on this clone: Germline and junction disagree at one end, which may indicate a read error. The chain combines TRBV6-6 with TRBJ2-7; D gene ambiguous. CDR3 length: 12 amino acids. Germline V gene data show CDR1 as MNHNY and CDR2 as SVGAGI (reference sequence). The CDR3 nucleotides are TGTGCCAGCAGTTACGTCTCCAACGAGCAGTACTTC. Translated: CASSYVSNEQYF.

There are a few counts of this clone. V and J are TRBV14 and TRBJ1-2; D is undetermined. The CDR3 length is 13 residues. Looked up from germline, CDR1 is SGHDN and CDR2 is FVKESK. Trimming left V 1 base short and J 2 bases short, with 5 bases between. The CDR3 DNA sequence: TGTGCCAGCAGCCAAGTGGTGAACTATGGCTACACCTTC. This gives the protein CASSQVVNYGYTF.

Worth noting for this clone: Other nucleotide sequences from this sample produce the same CDR3. The chain has TRBV7-2 and TRBJ2-5; the match to TRBD2 covers 7 bases. This CDR3 is built from 13 residues. Unmatched junction bases numbered 1, after V lost 1 base and J lost 5 bases. Germline V CDR1 and CDR2: SGHTA, FQGNSA. The CDR3 sequence is CASSLGTRETQYF. CDR3 sequence (DNA): TGTGCCAGCAGCTTAGGGACTAGGGAGACCCAGTACTTC.

This clone was picked up a small number of times. The chain couples TRBV6-6 to TRBJ2-2; D possibly corresponds to TRBD1 (5 bases). The germline V gene has CDR1 MNHNY and CDR2 SVGAGI (reference sequence). The CDR3 runs 13 residues. Trimming removed 8 bases at V and 1 base at J, with 8 bases between. Here the CDR3 reads CASRRENTGELFF. The CDR3 DNA sequence: TGTGCCAGCCGCAGGGAGAACACCGGGGAGCTGTTTTTT.

The chain carries TRBV30 and TRBJ2-7; D not resolved. With 1 base removed from V and 3 bases from J, the gap between germline ends came to 19 bases. The germline gives CDR1 GTSNPN, CDR2 SVGIG (reference sequence). The CDR3 spans 16 residues. The CDR3 nucleotides are TGTGCCTGGAGTGGCCGTCTCGCCTGTGAGAACTACGAGCAGTACTTC. It yields the protein CAWSGRLACENYEQYF.

This sequence joins TRBV30 and TRBJ1-4; D unresolved. This CDR3 region has 14 residues. Deletions cut 1 base from V and 8 bases from J, with 14 bases between. CDR1 and CDR2 from the germline V gene are GTSNPN and SVGIG (reference sequence). The CDR3 nucleotides read TGTGCCTGGAGTGGGAGCAGGTCCGACGAAAAACTGTTTTTT. Translating gives CAWSGSRSDEKLFF. Supplemented by reference TRBV30 and TRBJ1-4, the full variable domain reads SQTIHQWPATLVQPVGSPLSLECTVEGTSNPNLYWYRQAAGRGLQLLFYSVGIGQISSEVPQNLSASRPQDRQFILSSKKLLLSDSGFYLCAWSGSRSDEKLFFGSGTQLSVL.

With regard to this clone: A much larger clone differs by one base, so this may be a read error. This rearrangement joins TRBV9 to TRBJ1-1; D uncertain. This CDR3 is 11 amino acids long. Germline V gene lookup returns CDR1 SGDLS and CDR2 YYNGEE. V dropped 4 bases and J dropped 3 bases, with 4 bases sitting between them. The CDR3, as DNA: TGTGCCAGCAGCAGGGACACTGAAGCTTTCTTT. Residues: CASSRDTEAFF.

The chain couples TRBV7-3 to TRBJ1-1; TRBD1 aligns across 7 bases. V was clipped by 5 bases and J by 0 bases; unmatched bases: 9. The germline V gene encodes CDR1 SGHTA and CDR2 FQGTGA. There are 16 residues in the CDR3. The CDR3 bases are TGTGCCAGCAGCCCTCGACAGGGAACCATGAACACTGAAGCTTTCTTT. This gives the protein CASSPRQGTMNTEAFF.

The chain has TRBV2 and TRBJ1-6; no definite D call. CDR1 SNHLY and CDR2 FYNNEI come from the germline V gene. CDR3 size: 11 residues. Trimming cost V 7 bases and J 10 bases, with 8 bases left between them. CDR3 sequence: CASTSGSPLHF. The CDR3 bases are TGTGCCAGCACCTCGGGATCACCCCTCCACTTT. The complete variable domain, with remaining parts taken from reference TRBV2 and TRBJ1-6, reads EPEVTQTPSHQVTQMGQEVILRCVPISNHLYFYWYRQILGQKVEFLVSFYNNEISEKSEIFDDQFSVERPDGSNFTLKIRSTKLEDSAMYFCASTSGSPLHFGNGTRLTVT.

The J gene is TRBJ1-1, the V gene TRBV30; 7 nucleotides align to TRBD1. With 1 base clipped from V and 5 bases from J, the junction kept 7 bases outside the gene matches. The CDR3 is 14 residues long. The germline gives CDR1 GTSNPN, CDR2 SVGIG (reference sequence). CDR3 sequence reads: CAWSDPARGTEAFF. The CDR3, as DNA: TGTGCCTGGAGTGACCCGGCCAGGGGGACTGAAGCTTTCTTT.